Following are 32 T cell receptor beta chains from one sample sequenced in a study of T-cell memory formation after mild COVID-19. TCRdb re-called the 5' RACE reads through MiXCR, storing one row per CDR3 protein. The sample comprises some 7,400 distinct CDR3 sequences, approximately 31% of which are singletons, and approximately 50% rests with the top ten. Sequencing was carried out using PBMCs or a T cell subset sorted from them (not recorded which). All receptors come from an adult woman who had mild COVID-19 (a few samples of this study predate the infection). Cell type and time point are not known.

This chain connects TRBV5-5 to TRBJ2-5; D not certain. The CDR3 extends over 15 amino acids. Trimming took off 5 bases at V and 1 base at J, with 15 bases between the two ends. CDR1 and CDR2 from the germline V gene are SGHKS and YYEKEE (reference sequence). The CDR3 protein is CASSTPGRSQETQYF. As DNA, the CDR3 is TGTGCCAGCAGTACCCCCGGGCGGTCCCAAGAGACCCAGTACTTC. Looking up the rest from reference TRBV5-5 and TRBJ2-5 gives the full variable domain: DAGVTQSPTHLIKTRGQQVTLRCSPISGHKSVSWYQQVLGQGPQFIFQYYEKEERGRGNFPDRFSARQFPNYSSELNVNALLLGDSALYLCASSTPGRSQETQYFGPGTRLLVL.

This clonotype was seen repeatedly, ten times or more. V and J are TRBV11-1 and TRBJ2-3; TRBD2 is a possible D gene (5 bases). The V end was cut by 3 bases, the J end by 0 bases, with 16 bases between. Germline CDR1 reads SGHAT; CDR2 reads FQDESV (reference sequence). The CDR3 consists of 17 residues. The CDR3 bases are TGTGCCAGCAGCTTCGAGGGAAATGCTCGTAGCACAGATACGCAGTATTTT. Translating gives CASSFEGNARSTDTQYF.

By share, this clonotype counts as medium-sized (0.01 to 0.1%). This chain connects TRBV6-2 or TRBV6-3 to TRBJ2-4, with TRBD1 matching over 7 bases. V gave up 6 bases and J gave up 0 bases; unmatched junction bases: 11. The CDR3 consists of 17 residues. Looked up from germline, CDR1 is MNHEY and CDR2 is SVGEGT. The CDR3 DNA follows: TGTGCCAGCAGCGCTGCCACAGGGGCGAAAGCCAAAAACATTCAGTACTTC. It is translated as CASSAATGAKAKNIQYF.

At least ten counts were recorded for this clonotype. The genes are TRBV19 and TRBJ1-5; D may be TRBD1 (6 bases). Trimming pared 5 bases from V and 6 bases from J, leaving 17 bases between. Germline V gene sequence: CDR1 LNHDA, CDR2 SQIVND (reference sequence). The CDR3 covers 15 residues. CDR3 DNA sequence: TGTGCCAGTAGTTCTCTCCCCGGGACACGTCAGCCCCAGCATTTT. Its protein product is CASSSLPGTRQPQHF.

This rearrangement joins TRBV12-3 or TRBV12-4 to TRBJ2-7; D is undetermined. The CDR3 loop spans 13 amino acids. Trimming removed 1 base at V and 7 bases at J, with 11 bases between. As DNA, the CDR3 is TGTGCCAGCAGTTTAGGGCCCTCCGAGGAGCAGTACTTC. Its protein is CASSLGPSEEQYF.

This clonotype was recorded many times. The chain is built from TRBV13 and TRBJ2-1; 7 positions match TRBD2. The V gene's germline CDR1 is PRHDT and CDR2 FYEKMQ (reference sequence). V shed 5 bases and J 0 bases; nucleotides not matched to a gene: 7. The CDR3 length is 16 residues. CDR3 loop: CASSPSGTFSYNEQFF. CDR3 in DNA: TGTGCCAGCAGCCCAAGCGGGACTTTCTCCTACAATGAGCAGTTCTTC. Variable domain in full (rest from reference TRBV13 and TRBJ2-1): AAGVIQSPRHLIKEKRETATLKCYPIPRHDTVYWYQQGPGQDPQFLISFYEKMQSDKGSIPDRFSAQQFSDYHSELNMSSLELGDSALYFCASSPSGTFSYNEQFFGPGTRLTVL.

This clonotype was seen at least ten times. The chain recombines TRBV24-1 with TRBJ2-5; D not certain. Germline CDR1 reads KGHDR; CDR2 reads SFDVKD. Trimming left V 0 bases short and J 3 bases short, with 7 bases between. This CDR3 has 14 residues. DNA for the CDR3: TGTGCCACCAGTGATTTGGGCGGAGAAGAGACCCAGTACTTC. Its translation: CATSDLGGEETQYF.

This clonotype came up many times. This chain joins TRBV6-2 or TRBV6-3 and TRBJ2-7, with TRBD2 matching 9 bases. The germline gives CDR1 MNHEY, CDR2 SVGEGT. This CDR3 is 13 amino acids long. The V and J ends lost 7 bases and 7 bases, in that order; junction bases with no gene match: 8. CDR3 bases: TGTGCCAGCACAAGCGGGGGGCACCGGGAGCAGTACTTC. Protein product: CASTSGGHREQYF.

The chain carries TRBV7-3 and TRBJ2-1; 12 nucleotides match TRBD1. The germline V gene encodes CDR1 SGHTA and CDR2 FQGTGA. J was trimmed by 10 bases and V by 5 bases; bases with no gene match: 12. The CDR3 covers 16 residues. CDR3 sequence reads: CASSPIPGQGAREQFF. As DNA, the CDR3 is TGTGCCAGCAGCCCCATCCCGGGACAGGGGGCTCGGGAGCAGTTCTTC.

This chain links TRBV5-1 with TRBJ2-3, with a possible D match to TRBD2 (6 bases). The CDR3 covers 15 residues. CDR1 and CDR2 from the germline V gene are SGHRS and YFSETQ. The V end lost 4 bases, the J end lost 2 bases, and 14 bases lay between the germline ends. Here the CDR3 DNA reads TGCGCCAGCAGCAGGGACTCGTCCGCCACAGATACGCAGTATTTT. Its translation is CASSRDSSATDTQYF.

The V and J genes are TRBV6-2 or TRBV6-3 and TRBJ2-5, with D perhaps TRBD1 (5 bases). This CDR3 is 13 amino acids long. V was trimmed by 0 bases and J by 4 bases, leaving 6 bases between them. The germline CDR1 and CDR2 sequences are MNHEY and SVGEGT. In DNA form, the CDR3 reads TGTGCCAGCAGTTACTCGGACACAGAGACCCAGTACTTC. Translation gives CASSYSDTETQYF.

This clonotype was found many times. This chain links TRBV7-6 with TRBJ2-5, with D perhaps matching TRBD2 (6 bases). The CDR3 contains 14 residues. CDR1 is SGHVS, CDR2 FNYEAQ, per germline. The V end lost 6 bases, the J end lost 3 bases, and 14 bases lay between the germline ends. The CDR3 is CASREWGEEETQYF. DNA of the CDR3: TGTGCCAGCAGGGAGTGGGGGGAAGAAGAGACCCAGTACTTC.

Many counts were recorded for this clonotype. The chain combines TRBV7-3 with TRBJ1-1; D gene ambiguous. The CDR3 has 14 amino acids. Germline V gene data show CDR1 as SGHTA and CDR2 as FQGTGA. Trimming took off 5 bases at V and 6 bases at J, with 16 bases between the two ends. CDR3 protein: CASSPGPGGAEAFF. The DNA for the CDR3 is TGTGCCAGCAGCCCCGGCCCAGGTGGCGCTGAAGCTTTCTTT.

In this sample, this clonotype turned up many times. This chain links TRBV4-1 with TRBJ2-6, with 7 nucleotides matching TRBD1. The CDR3 has 19 residues. In germline, CDR1 is MGHRA, CDR2 YSYEKL. J lost 2 bases, V lost 0 bases, and 10 bases had no gene match. CDR3 nucleotides: TGCGCCAGCAGCCAAGATCGGCAGGGGGTCTCTGCTGGGGCCAACGTCCTGACTTTC. Its protein is CASSQDRQGVSAGANVLTF.

The chain links TRBV10-3 to TRBJ2-3, with a tentative D call TRBD2 (5 bases). From germline, CDR1 is ENHRY and CDR2 SYGVKD. The CDR3 has 14 residues. Trimming took 3 bases from V and 4 from J, leaving 11 bases between them. CDR3 loop: CAISDPLRADTQYF. The CDR3 region has the DNA TGTGCCATCAGTGACCCGTTGAGGGCAGATACGCAGTATTTT.

This clonotype occurred many times. V is TRBV3-1 and J is TRBJ1-1, with D perhaps TRBD1 (5 bases). The ends were cut back, 3 bases at V and 0 bases at J, with 11 bases in the middle. Germline-derived CDR1 and CDR2 are LGHDT and YNNKEL (reference sequence). The CDR3 length is 15 residues. This CDR3 reads CASSQGTDMNTEAFF. CDR3 sequence (DNA): TGTGCCAGCAGCCAGGGGACTGACATGAACACTGAAGCTTTCTTT.

This clonotype qualifies as medium-sized. The chain is built from TRBV27 and TRBJ2-3, with 11 bases matching TRBD2. The J segment lost 5 bases and the V segment lost 6 bases, leaving 10 bases of the junction unmatched. CDR1 and CDR2 from the germline V gene are MNHEY and SMNVEV (reference sequence). This CDR3 spans 16 amino acids. The CDR3 coding sequence is TGTGCCAGCAGACCCAGACTAGCGGGATTCAGAGATACGCAGTATTTT. Amino acids: CASRPRLAGFRDTQYF.

This clonotype was found many times. One end of the junction does not line up with germline, which may come from a read error. The chain recombines TRBV6-5 with TRBJ2-5, with TRBD2 identical over 11 bases. The germline gives CDR1 MNHEY, CDR2 SVGAGI. CDR3 length: 14 residues. CDR3 coding DNA: TGTGACAGCAGTCTAGCGGGGGGCCTTGAGACCCAGTACTTC. Residues: CDSSLAGGLETQYF.

The gene calls are TRBV7-8 and TRBJ2-2, with D unresolved. V dropped 5 bases and J dropped 0 bases, with 7 bases sitting between them. The length of the CDR3 is 14 residues. Germline assignment: CDR1 SGHVS and CDR2 FQNEAQ. CDR3 DNA: TGTGCCAGCAGCGCAGTCGCGAACACCGGGGAGCTGTTTTTT. As protein: CASSAVANTGELFF.

This chain links TRBV25-1 with TRBJ2-1; unclear D gene. V gave up 3 bases and J gave up 10 bases, with 10 bases separating them. CDR1 and CDR2 (germline): MGHDK, SYGVNS. The CDR3 consists of 12 residues. The DNA for the CDR3 is TGTGCCAGCAGTGATTTGGTCGGCGAGCAGTTCTTC. Its translation: CASSDLVGEQFF. The full variable domain, completed using reference TRBV25-1 and TRBJ2-1, is EADIYQTPRYLVIGTGKKITLECSQTMGHDKMYWYQQDPGMELHLIHYSYGVNSTEKGDLSSESTVSRIRTEHFPLTLESARPSHTSQYLCASSDLVGEQFFGPGTRLTVL.

The chain has TRBV10-3 and TRBJ2-1; tentatively, D is TRBD1 (5 bases). V lost 5 bases and J lost 1, with 6 bases in between. The CDR3 has 13 amino acids. Per germline, CDR1 ENHRY and CDR2 SYGVKD. The CDR3, as DNA: TGTGCCATCAGTCAGGGTTCCTACAATGAGCAGTTCTTC. It codes for CAISQGSYNEQFF.

The table lists this clonotype with many counts. This sequence joins TRBV12-3 or TRBV12-4 and TRBJ1-5; D remains ambiguous. The CDR3 spans 13 residues. V was pared by 6 bases and J by 10 bases, with 16 bases between. The CDR3 here is CASRNHPGSPQHF. CDR3 sequence (DNA): TGTGCCAGCAGGAATCATCCCGGCAGCCCCCAGCATTTT.

This clonotype was picked up many times. Germline is not matched at one junction end, which may reflect a read error. The rearrangement links TRBV7-2 to TRBJ1-2; possible D gene TRBD1, 6 bases. CDR1 and CDR2 (germline): SGHTA, FQGNSA. This CDR3 spans 15 amino acids. CDR3 in amino acids: CASSPFLQGNDGYTF. The CDR3 region has the DNA TGTGCCAGCAGCCCTTTTTTACAGGGTAACGATGGCTACACCTTC. The variable domain in full, completed from reference TRBV7-2 and TRBJ1-2, reads GAGVSQSPSNKVTEKGKDVELRCDPISGHTALYWYRQSLGQGLEFLIYFQGNSAPDKSGLPSDRFSAERTGGSVSTLTIQRTQQEDSAVYLCASSPFLQGNDGYTFGSGTRLTVV.

This clonotype came up many times. The V gene is TRBV12-3 or TRBV12-4, the J gene TRBJ1-1; a weak D match, TRBD1 (5 bases). The CDR3 runs 14 residues. The ends were cut back, 2 bases at V and 10 bases at J, with 17 bases in the middle. In nucleotides, the CDR3 is TGTGCCAGCAGTTTAAGTCGTCTTGGGACGGGAGCTTTCTTT. Translation gives CASSLSRLGTGAFF.

This chain joins TRBV12-3 or TRBV12-4 and TRBJ2-3; 8 positions agree with TRBD2. With V trimmed by 6 bases and J by 5 bases, 7 bases remained unmatched. CDR3 length: 14 residues. The CDR3 reads CASSPPGGGDTQYF. The DNA of the CDR3 is TGTGCCAGCAGCCCACCGGGGGGGGGAGATACGCAGTATTTT.

This clonotype came up many times. The V call is TRBV7-3, the J call TRBJ2-3; D possibly corresponds to TRBD2 (6 bases). Trimming removed 2 bases from V and 2 bases from J, with 11 bases in between. The CDR3 sequence is 15 residues long. CDR1 and CDR2 (germline): SGHTA, FQGTGA. CDR3 coding DNA: TGTGCCAGCAGCTTAGGCGCGGGAATCACAGATACGCAGTATTTT. Translating gives CASSLGAGITDTQYF.

V usage is TRBV28 and J usage is TRBJ2-1, with D hard to call. The CDR3 is 12 residues long. Trimming took off 4 bases at V and 12 bases at J, with 13 bases between the two ends. Germline V gene sequence: CDR1 MDHEN, CDR2 SYDVKM. As DNA, the CDR3 is TGTGCCAGCAGTTGGACGGACCTTTCGCAGTTCTTC. Its protein is CASSWTDLSQFF.

The rearrangement joins TRBV29-1 to TRBJ2-5; D possibly uses TRBD1 or TRBD2 (5 bases each). Trimming pared 4 bases from V and 3 bases from J, leaving 12 bases between. The CDR3 sequence is 13 residues long. Germline values: CDR1 SQVTM, CDR2 ANQGSEA. The CDR3 DNA reads as TGCAGCGTTGTTGGGGGATCCAAAGAGACCCAGTACTTC. Translating it yields CSVVGGSKETQYF.

This clonotype was picked up one time. This chain links TRBV9 with TRBJ2-3; tentatively, D is TRBD1 (6 bases). The CDR3 has 13 amino acids. V was shortened by 0 bases and J by 4 bases, with 6 bases between the two germline ends. The germline V gene encodes CDR1 SGDLS and CDR2 YYNGEE. The CDR3 loop is CASSVEGADTQYF. DNA for the CDR3: TGTGCCAGCAGCGTAGAGGGGGCAGATACGCAGTATTTT.

This clonotype is termed medium-sized. The chain carries TRBV7-8 and TRBJ2-1; D uncertain. V lost 5 bases and J 0 bases, leaving 11 bases between the germline ends. The germline CDR1 and CDR2 sequences are SGHVS and FQNEAQ. The CDR3 loop spans 15 amino acids. The CDR3 coding sequence is TGTGCCAGCAGCATAGGCTTTAGCTCCTACAATGAGCAGTTCTTC. It is translated as CASSIGFSSYNEQFF.

In this sample, this clonotype turned up many times. The chain employs TRBV4-3 and TRBJ1-2, with TRBD1 identical over 7 bases. CDR1 is LGHNA, CDR2 YSLEER, per germline. The J segment lost 4 bases and the V segment lost 0 bases, leaving 8 bases of the junction unmatched. The CDR3 extends over 16 amino acids. The CDR3 protein is CASSQDAGTDLYGYTF. The CDR3 nucleotides read TGCGCCAGCAGCCAAGACGCCGGGACAGACCTCTATGGCTACACCTTC.

Judged by abundance, this clonotype is medium-sized. The rearrangement joins TRBV5-4 to TRBJ2-1; 9 nucleotides agree with TRBD1. Germline V gene data show CDR1 as SGHNT and CDR2 as YYREEE (reference sequence). With V trimmed by 3 bases and J by 15 bases, 13 bases remained unmatched. CDR3 length equals 14 residues. CDR3 nucleotide sequence: TGTGCCAGCAGCTCCTGGACAGGGGAGGACAGGCGGTTCTTC. Translating gives CASSSWTGEDRRFF.